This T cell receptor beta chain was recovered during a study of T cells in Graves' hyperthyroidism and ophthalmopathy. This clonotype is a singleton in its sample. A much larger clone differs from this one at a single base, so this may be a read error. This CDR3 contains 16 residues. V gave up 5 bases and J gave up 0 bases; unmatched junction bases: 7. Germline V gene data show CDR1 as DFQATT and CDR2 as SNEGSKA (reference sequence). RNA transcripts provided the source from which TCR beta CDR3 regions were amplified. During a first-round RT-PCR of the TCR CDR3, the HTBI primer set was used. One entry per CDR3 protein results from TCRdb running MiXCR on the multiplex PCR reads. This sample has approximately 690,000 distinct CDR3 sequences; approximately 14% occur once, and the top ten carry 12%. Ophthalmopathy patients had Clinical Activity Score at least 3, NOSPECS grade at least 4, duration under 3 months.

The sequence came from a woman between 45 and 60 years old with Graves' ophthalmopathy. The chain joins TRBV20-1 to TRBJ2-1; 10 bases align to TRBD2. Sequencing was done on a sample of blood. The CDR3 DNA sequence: TGCAGTGCTGGAAGGACTAGCGGCCACTCCTACAATGAGCAGTTCTTC. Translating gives CSAGRTSGHSYNEQFF.